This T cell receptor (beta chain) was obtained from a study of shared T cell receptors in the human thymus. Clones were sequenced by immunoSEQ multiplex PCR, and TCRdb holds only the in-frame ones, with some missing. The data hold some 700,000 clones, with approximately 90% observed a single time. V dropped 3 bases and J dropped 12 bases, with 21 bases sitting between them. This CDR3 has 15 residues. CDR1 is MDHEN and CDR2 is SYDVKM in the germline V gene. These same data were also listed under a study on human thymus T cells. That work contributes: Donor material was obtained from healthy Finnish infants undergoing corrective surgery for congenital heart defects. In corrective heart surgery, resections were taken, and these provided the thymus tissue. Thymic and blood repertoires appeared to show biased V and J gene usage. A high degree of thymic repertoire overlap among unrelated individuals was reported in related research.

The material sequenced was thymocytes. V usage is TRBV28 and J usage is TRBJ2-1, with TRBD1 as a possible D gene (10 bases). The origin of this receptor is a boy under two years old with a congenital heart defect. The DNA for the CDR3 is TGTGCCAGCAGTTTTGGGGACAGGGGAGCGGGGGGGCAGTTCTTC. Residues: CASSFGDRGAGGQFF.